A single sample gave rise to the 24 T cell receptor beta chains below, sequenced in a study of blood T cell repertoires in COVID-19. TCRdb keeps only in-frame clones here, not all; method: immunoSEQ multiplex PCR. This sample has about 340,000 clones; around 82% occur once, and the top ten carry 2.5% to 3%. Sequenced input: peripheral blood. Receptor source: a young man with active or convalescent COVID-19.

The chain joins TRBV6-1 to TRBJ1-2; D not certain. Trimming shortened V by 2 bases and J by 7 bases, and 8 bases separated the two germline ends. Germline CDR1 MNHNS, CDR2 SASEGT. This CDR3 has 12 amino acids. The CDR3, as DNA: TGTGCCAGCAGTGAATCCGACACTGGCTACACCTTC. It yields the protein CASSESDTGYTF.

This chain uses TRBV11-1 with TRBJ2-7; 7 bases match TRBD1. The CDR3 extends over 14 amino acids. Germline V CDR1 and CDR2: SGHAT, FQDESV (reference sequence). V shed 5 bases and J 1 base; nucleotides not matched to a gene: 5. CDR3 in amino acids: CASSRQGLSYEQYF. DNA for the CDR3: TGTGCCAGCAGCCGACAGGGTCTTTCCTACGAGCAGTACTTC.

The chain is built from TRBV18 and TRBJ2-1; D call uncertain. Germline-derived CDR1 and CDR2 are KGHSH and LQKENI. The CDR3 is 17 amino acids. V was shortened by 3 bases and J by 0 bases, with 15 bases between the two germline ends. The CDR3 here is CASSPSHPISSYNEQFF. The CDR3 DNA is TGTGCCAGCTCACCGTCTCACCCAATTAGCTCCTACAATGAGCAGTTCTTC.

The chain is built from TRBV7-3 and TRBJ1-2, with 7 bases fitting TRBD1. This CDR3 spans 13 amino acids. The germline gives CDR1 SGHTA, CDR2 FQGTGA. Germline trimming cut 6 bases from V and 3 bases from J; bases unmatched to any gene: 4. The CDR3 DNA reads TGTGCCAGCAGTATTGACAGGGACTATGGCTACACCTTC. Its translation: CASSIDRDYGYTF.

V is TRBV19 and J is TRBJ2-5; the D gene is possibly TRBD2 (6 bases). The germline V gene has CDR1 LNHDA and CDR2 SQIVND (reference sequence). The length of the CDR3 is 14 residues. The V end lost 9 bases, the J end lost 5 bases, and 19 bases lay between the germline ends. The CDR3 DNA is TGTGCCAGCAACTTCGGCCCAGGAGGGGAGACCCAGTACTTC. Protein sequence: CASNFGPGGETQYF.

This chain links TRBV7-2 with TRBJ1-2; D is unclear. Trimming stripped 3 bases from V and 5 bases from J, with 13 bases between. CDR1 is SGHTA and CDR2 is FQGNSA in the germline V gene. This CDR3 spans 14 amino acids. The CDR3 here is CASSFLEISYGYTF. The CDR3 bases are TGTGCCAGCAGCTTTTTAGAGATATCGTATGGCTACACCTTC.

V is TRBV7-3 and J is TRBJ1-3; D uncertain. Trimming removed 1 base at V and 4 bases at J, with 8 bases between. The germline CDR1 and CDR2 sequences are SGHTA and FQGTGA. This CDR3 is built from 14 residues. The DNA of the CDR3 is TGTGCCAGCAGCTTAAGCGGGGTCGGAAACACCATATATTTT. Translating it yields CASSLSGVGNTIYF.

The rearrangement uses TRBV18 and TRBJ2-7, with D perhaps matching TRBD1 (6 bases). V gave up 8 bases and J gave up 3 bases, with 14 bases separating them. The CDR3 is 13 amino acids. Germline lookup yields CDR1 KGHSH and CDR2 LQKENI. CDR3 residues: CASGNRESYEQYF. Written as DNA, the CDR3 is TGTGCCAGCGGCAACAGGGAGAGCTACGAGCAGTACTTC. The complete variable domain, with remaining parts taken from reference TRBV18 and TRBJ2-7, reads NAGVMQNPRHLVRRRGQEARLRCSPMKGHSHVYWYRQLPEEGLKFMVYLQKENIIDESGMPKERFSAEFPKEGPSILRIQQVVRGDSAAYFCASGNRESYEQYFGPGTRLTVT.

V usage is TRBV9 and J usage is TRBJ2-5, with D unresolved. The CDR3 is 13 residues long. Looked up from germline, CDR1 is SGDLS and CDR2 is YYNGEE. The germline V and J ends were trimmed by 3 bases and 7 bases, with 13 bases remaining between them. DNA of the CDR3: TGTGCCAGCAGCGACGCTACCGACTGGACCCAGTACTTC. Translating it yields CASSDATDWTQYF.

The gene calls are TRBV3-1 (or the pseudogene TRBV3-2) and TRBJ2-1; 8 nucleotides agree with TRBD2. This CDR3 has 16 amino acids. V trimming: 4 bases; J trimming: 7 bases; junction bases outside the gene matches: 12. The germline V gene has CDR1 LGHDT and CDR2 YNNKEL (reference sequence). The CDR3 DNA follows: TGTGCCAGCAGCCCTCGGGGGGGGGCTGTGGTGAATGAGCAGTTCTTC. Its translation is CASSPRGGAVVNEQFF.

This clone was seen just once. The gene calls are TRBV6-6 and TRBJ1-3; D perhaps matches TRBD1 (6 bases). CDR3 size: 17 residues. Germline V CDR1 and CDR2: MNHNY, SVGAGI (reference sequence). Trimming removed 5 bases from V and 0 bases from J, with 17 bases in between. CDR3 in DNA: TGTGCCAGCAGTCGAACCACCCGGACAGTCTCTGGAAACACCATATATTTT. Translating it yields CASSRTTRTVSGNTIYF.

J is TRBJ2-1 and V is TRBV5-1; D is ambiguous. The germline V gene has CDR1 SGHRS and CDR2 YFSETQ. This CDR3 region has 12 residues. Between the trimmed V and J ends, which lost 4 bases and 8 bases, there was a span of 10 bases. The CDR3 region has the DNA TGCGCCAGCAGCCTGGGCAGGTATGAGCAGTTCTTC. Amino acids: CASSLGRYEQFF.

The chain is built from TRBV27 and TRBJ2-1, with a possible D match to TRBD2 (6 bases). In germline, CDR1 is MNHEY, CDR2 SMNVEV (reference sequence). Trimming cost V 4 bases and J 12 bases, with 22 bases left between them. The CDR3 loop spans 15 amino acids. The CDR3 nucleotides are TGTGCCAGCAGTTCGATCGTAGGCGGGAATGTCGGGCAGTTCTTC. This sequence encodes CASSSIVGGNVGQFF.

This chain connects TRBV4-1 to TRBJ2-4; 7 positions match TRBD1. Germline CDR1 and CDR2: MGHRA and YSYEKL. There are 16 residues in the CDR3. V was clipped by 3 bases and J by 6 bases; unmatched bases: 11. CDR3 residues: CASSQGAQGFRNIQYF. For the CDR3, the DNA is TGCGCCAGCAGCCAGGGGGCACAGGGGTTCAGAAACATTCAGTACTTC.

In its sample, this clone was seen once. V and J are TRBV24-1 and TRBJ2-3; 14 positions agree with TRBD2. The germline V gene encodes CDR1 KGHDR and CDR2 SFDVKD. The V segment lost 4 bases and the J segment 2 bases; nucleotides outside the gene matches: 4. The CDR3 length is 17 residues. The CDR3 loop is CATSDPGLAGVTDTQYF. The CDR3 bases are TGTGCCACCAGTGACCCGGGACTAGCGGGGGTCACAGATACGCAGTATTTT.

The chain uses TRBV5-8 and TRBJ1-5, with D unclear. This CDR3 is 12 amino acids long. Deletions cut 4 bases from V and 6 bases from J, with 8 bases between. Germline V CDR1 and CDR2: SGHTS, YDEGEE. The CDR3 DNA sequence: TGTGCCAGCAGCATGCGCGGTCAGCCCCAGCATTTT. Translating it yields CASSMRGQPQHF.

The CDR3 DNA sequence: TGTGCCAGCAGGGGACTAGCGGGAGGCTCGGCTAGCGAGCAGTACTTC. It translates to CASRGLAGGSASEQYF. The chain carries TRBV27 and TRBJ2-7; 15 nucleotides line up with TRBD2. Trimming cost V 6 bases and J 6 bases; bases outside gene matches: 9. Germline loops: CDR1 MNHEY, CDR2 SMNVEV (reference sequence). There are 16 residues in the CDR3.

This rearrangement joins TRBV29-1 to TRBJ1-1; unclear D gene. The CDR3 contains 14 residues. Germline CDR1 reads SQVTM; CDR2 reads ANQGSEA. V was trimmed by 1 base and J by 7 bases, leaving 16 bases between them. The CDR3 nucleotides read TGCAGCGTTGAAGTTCCCGGCGGCGGACTTGAAGCTTTCTTT. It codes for CSVEVPGGGLEAFF.

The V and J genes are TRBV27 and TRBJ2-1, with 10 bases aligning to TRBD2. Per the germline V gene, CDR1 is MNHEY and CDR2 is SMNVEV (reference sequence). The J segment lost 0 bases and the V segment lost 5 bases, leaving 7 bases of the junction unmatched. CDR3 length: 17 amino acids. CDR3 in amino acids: CASSSGRVIGSYNEQFF. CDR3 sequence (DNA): TGTGCCAGCAGTAGCGGGAGGGTAATTGGCTCCTACAATGAGCAGTTCTTC.

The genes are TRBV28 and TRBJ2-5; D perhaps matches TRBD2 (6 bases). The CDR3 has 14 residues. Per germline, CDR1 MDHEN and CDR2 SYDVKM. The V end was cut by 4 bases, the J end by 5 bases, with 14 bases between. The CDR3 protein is CASSSRGLGETQYF. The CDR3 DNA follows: TGTGCCAGCAGTTCACGGGGGTTAGGGGAGACCCAGTACTTC.

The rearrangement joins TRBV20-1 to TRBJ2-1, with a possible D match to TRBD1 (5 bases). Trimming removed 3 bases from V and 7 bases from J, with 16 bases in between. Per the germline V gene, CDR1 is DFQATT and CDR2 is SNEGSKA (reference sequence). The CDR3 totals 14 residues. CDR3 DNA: TGCAGTGCTAGTCTCCCCGTAGGGGATAATGAGCAGTTCTTC. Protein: CSASLPVGDNEQFF.

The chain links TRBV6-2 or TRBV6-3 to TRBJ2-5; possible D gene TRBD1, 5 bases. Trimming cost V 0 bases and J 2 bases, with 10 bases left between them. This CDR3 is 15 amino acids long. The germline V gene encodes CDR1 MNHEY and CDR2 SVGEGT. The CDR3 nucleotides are TGTGCCAGCAGTTACTCGCAGAGACAGCAAGAGACCCAGTACTTC. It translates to CASSYSQRQQETQYF.

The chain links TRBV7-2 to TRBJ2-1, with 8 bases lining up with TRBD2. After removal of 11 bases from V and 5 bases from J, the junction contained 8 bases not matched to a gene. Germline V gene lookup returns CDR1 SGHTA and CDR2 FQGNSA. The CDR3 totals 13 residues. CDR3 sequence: CAGGLGADNEQFF. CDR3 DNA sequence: TGTGCCGGGGGACTAGGGGCTGACAATGAGCAGTTCTTC.

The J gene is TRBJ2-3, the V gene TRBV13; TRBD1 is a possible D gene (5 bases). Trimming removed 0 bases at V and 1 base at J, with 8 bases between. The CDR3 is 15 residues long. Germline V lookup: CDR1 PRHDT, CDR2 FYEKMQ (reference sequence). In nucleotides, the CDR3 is TGTGCCAGCAGCTTAGGGCAGGGCGGCACAGATACGCAGTATTTT. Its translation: CASSLGQGGTDTQYF.